This T cell receptor beta chain was sequenced for a study of T cells in Graves' hyperthyroidism and ophthalmopathy. It was RNA transcripts that yielded the amplified TCR beta CDR3 regions. First-round RT-PCR with HTBI primers amplified the TCR CDR3 region. TCRdb fed the multiplex PCR reads into MiXCR, producing one record per CDR3 protein. The data hold hundreds of thousands of distinct CDR3 sequences, with 14% to 15% observed a single time. V was pared by 5 bases and J by 8 bases, with 15 bases between. Per the germline V gene, CDR1 is SEHNR and CDR2 is FQNEAQ (reference sequence). The CDR3 sequence is 13 residues long.

The TCR originated in a middle-aged woman with Graves' ophthalmopathy. The sequencing sample was made of blood. This sequence joins TRBV7-9 and TRBJ1-1; D is undetermined. CDR3 sequence (DNA): TGTGCCAGCAGCCCCAGCCCCGGGATGGAAGCTTTCTTT. It specifies CASSPSPGMEAFF.